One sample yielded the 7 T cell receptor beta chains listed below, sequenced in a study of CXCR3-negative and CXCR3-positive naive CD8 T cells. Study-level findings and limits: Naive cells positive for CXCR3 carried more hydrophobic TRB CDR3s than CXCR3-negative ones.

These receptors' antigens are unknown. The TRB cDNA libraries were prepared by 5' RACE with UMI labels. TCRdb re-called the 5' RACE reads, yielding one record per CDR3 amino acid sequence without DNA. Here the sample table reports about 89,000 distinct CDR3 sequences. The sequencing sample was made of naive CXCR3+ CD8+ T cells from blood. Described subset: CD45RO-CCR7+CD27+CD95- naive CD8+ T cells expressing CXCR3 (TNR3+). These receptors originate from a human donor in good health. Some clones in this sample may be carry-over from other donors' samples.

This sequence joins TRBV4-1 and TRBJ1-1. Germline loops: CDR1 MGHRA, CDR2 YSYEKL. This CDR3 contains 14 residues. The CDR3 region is CASSQEMLPDRAFF.

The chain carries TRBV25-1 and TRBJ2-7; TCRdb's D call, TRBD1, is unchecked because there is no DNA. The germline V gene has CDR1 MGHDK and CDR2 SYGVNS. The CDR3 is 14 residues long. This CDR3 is CASSEPARGREQYF.

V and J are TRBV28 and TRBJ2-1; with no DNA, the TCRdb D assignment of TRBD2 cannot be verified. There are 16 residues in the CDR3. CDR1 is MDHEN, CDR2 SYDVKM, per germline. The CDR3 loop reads CASSPNSVNSYNEQFF.

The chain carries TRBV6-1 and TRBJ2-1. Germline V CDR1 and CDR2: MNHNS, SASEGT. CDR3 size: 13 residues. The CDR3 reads CASSEPSQNEQFF.

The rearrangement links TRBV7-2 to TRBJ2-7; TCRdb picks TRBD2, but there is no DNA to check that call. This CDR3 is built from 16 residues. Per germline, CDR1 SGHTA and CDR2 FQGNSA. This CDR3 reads CASSLALGGLNYEQYF. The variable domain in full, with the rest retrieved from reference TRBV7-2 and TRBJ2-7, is GAGVSQSPSNKVTEKGKDVELRCDPISGHTALYWYRQSLGQGLEFLIYFQGNSAPDKSGLPSDRFSAERTGGSVSTLTIQRTQQEDSAVYLCASSLALGGLNYEQYFGPGTRLTVT.

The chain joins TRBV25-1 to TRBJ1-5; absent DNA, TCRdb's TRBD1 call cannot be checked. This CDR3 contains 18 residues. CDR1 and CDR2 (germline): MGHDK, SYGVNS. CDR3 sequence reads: CASSERQGDGMGNQPQHF.

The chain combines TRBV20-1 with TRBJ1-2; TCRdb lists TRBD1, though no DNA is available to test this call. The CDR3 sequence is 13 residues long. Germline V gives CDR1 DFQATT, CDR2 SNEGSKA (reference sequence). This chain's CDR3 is CSARDTGLGGYTF.